This T cell receptor beta chain emerged from a study of shared clonotypes between healthy human individuals. Generated by immunoSEQ multiplex PCR, the TCRdb table keeps only in-frame clones and is missing some. The sample has about 470,000 clones, roughly 77% seen once. Germline V gene data show CDR1 as ENHRY and CDR2 as SYGVKD. CDR3 length equals 14 residues. The V end lost 2 bases, the J end lost 1 base, and 8 bases lay between the germline ends. The clonotype originates from a woman between 35 and 50 years old in good health. Some clones in this sample may be carry-over from other donors' samples. The sample consisted of PBMCs. The rearrangement links TRBV10-3 to TRBJ2-5; the D gene is possibly TRBD2 (6 bases). The CDR3 loop is CAISESSGQETQYF. Written as DNA, the CDR3 is TGTGCCATCAGTGAGAGTAGCGGCCAAGAGACCCAGTACTTC.